The clone carrying this TCR beta chain came up a few times. What it recognizes is unknown. A single record per CDR3 protein comes from TCRdb applying MiXCR to the 5' RACE reads. The sample lists 750,000 to 950,000 distinct CDR3 sequences, around 12% occurring once. Germline CDR1 SGHRS, CDR2 YFSETQ. This CDR3 contains 13 residues. Trimming left V 0 bases short and J 9 bases short, with 12 bases between. The entry originates in a study of identical twins. General observations from the study: The study found weaker excess twin sharing in beta out-of-frame sequences. There was more out-of-frame TCR alpha sharing in monozygotic twins than models estimated.

The data also belong to a second study, concerning yellow fever vaccine responses in identical twins.

V is TRBV5-1 and J is TRBJ1-2; D is possibly TRBD1 (5 bases). The sequenced sample consisted of PBMCs. This TCR derives from a woman aged 18-29 years in good health. The CDR3 here is CASSLAVRERYTF. The CDR3 DNA reads TGCGCCAGCAGCTTGGCTGTCAGGGAACGCTACACCTTC.